This T cell receptor beta chain was sequenced in a study of technical replicates of blood from several donors. Sequenced by immunoSEQ multiplex PCR; TCRdb stores in-frame clones only, minus some. The sample lists 50,000 to 60,000 clones, about 95% seen once, with roughly 3.1% in the top ten. What was sequenced was PBMCs. The receptor comes from a human donor in good health. Some clones in this sample may be carry-over from other donors' samples.

The CDR3 sequence: CASSLPTGVNYGYTF. CDR3 bases: TGTGCCAGCAGCTTACCGACAGGGGTAAACTATGGCTACACCTTC. The rearrangement joins TRBV7-8 to TRBJ1-2; 8 bases match TRBD1. CDR3 length: 15 residues. Per the germline V gene, CDR1 is SGHVS and CDR2 is FQNEAQ. J gave up 2 bases and V 2 bases, and 4 bases lay outside the gene matches.